A selection of T cell receptor beta chains follows, all from one sample in a study of shared clonotypes between healthy human individuals. Assay: immunoSEQ multiplex PCR; the TCRdb copy retains only in-frame clones and omits some. The top ten clones hold around 0.15% of a sample with approximately 2.5 million clones, more than 80% of them seen once. Sequenced input: naive CD4+ T cells sorted from blood. The receptors come from a man between 18 and 29 years old in good health. The conserved cysteine and the conserved F or W are not part of the CDR3 here. A D gene is named only where the DNA matches it firmly.

V	J	D	CDR3
TRBV18	TRBJ1-2	TRBD1	ASSPNIGTGDYGYT
TRBV7-2	TRBJ1-2	NA	ASRPPIAYGYT
TRBV7-2	TRBJ1-2	TRBD1	ASGPGTASFGGYT
TRBV6-5	TRBJ1-4	NA	ASSYYPPRSEKLF
TRBV6-6	TRBJ1-2	NA	ASNSEGVGYGYT
TRBV7-6	TRBJ1-1	TRBD1	ASSQGQGSTEAF
TRBV11-2	TRBJ2-3	NA	ASRKRRHSTDTQY
TRBV6-1	TRBJ2-2	NA	ASSAPRLSFTGELF
TRBV5-1	TRBJ2-7	NA	ASSLDRIYEQY
TRBV10-3	TRBJ2-3	NA	AISVVSGGKDTQY
TRBV4-3	TRBJ2-3	TRBD1	ASSQGRQGGTDTQY
TRBV2	TRBJ1-1	NA	ASSVERNTEAF
TRBV2	TRBJ2-5	NA	ASSEGIPFPETQY
TRBV5-1	TRBJ2-7	TRBD1	ASSAGQGAGEQY
TRBV30	TRBJ1-4	NA	AWSVQGRDEKLF
TRBV7-2	TRBJ1-5	TRBD1	ASSFTGANQPQH
TRBV6-5	TRBJ2-7	NA	ASSIALMSSYEQY
TRBV2	TRBJ1-2	NA	ASSPGTASYGYT
TRBV28	TRBJ2-5	TRBD2	ASKEGLAGGRETQY
TRBV27	TRBJ2-7	NA	ASSRDSIYEQY
TRBV18	TRBJ1-1	NA	ASSPTGTGAEAF
TRBV12-1	TRBJ2-1	NA	ASIGRRTSYNEQF
TRBV11-3	TRBJ2-4	NA	ASSLGGDQNIQY
TRBV30	TRBJ2-1	NA	AWSAANEQF
TRBV6-5	TRBJ1-4	NA	ASTDGGGQPGKLF
TRBV6-5	TRBJ2-7	TRBD1	ASSYDREKQY
TRBV29-1	TRBJ1-5	NA	SVEERGQPQH
TRBV4-1	TRBJ2-1	TRBD2	ASSHPGLAGSSPWEQF
TRBV19	TRBJ2-7	TRBD2	ASRRSGRGYEQY
TRBV4-1	TRBJ1-2	NA	ASSQALQKNYGYT
TRBV30	TRBJ1-6	NA	AWSEGTAYNSPLH
TRBV5-1	TRBJ2-2	NA	ASSSTTLDTGELF
TRBV6-5	TRBJ2-2	NA	ASSYRVVTGELF
TRBV5-8	TRBJ1-3	TRBD1	ASSTGQGVSSGNTIY
TRBV10-3	TRBJ2-3	NA	AISDRLPTDTQY
TRBV6-1	TRBJ1-1	NA	ASSEQGLNTEAF
TRBV9	TRBJ2-3	NA	ASSVAGGGVGGTQY